The rows below give T cell receptor beta chains drawn from one sample of a study. MiXCR, run by TCRdb on the RT-PCR reads, gives a single entry per CDR3 protein. The sample contains about 680,000 distinct CDR3 sequences, more than 13% of which appear only once. Sequences were obtained from memory CD4+ T cells from blood. The receptors derive from a female donor in good health, serving as a healthy control. Each CDR3 is given with its conserved first and last residue. A D gene is named only where the DNA matches it firmly. Clone size is not always given. Where it is, it says once, few, many or a class for expanded clones.

CDR3aa: CASRPAAGQAGIKPQHF
CDR3nt: TGTGCCAGCAGACCCGCTGCTGGGCAGGCGGGCATAAAGCCCCAGCATTTT
j_gene: TRBJ1-5
v_gene: TRBV6-2/TRBV6-3
abundance: many
d_gene: .

CDR3aa: CASSFFFNEQFF
CDR3nt: TGTGCCAGCAGTTTTTTCTTCAATGAGCAGTTCTTC
j_gene: TRBJ2-1
v_gene: TRBV6-2/TRBV6-3
abundance: few
d_gene: .

CDR3aa: CASREQGPLSYEQYF
CDR3nt: TGTGCCAGCAGGGAACAGGGCCCTCTGTCCTACGAGCAGTACTTC
j_gene: TRBJ2-7
v_gene: TRBV25-1
abundance: many
d_gene: .

CDR3aa: CASSLSPGGNTEAFF
CDR3nt: TGTGCCAGCAGCTTATCGCCAGGGGGGAACACTGAAGCTTTCTTT
j_gene: TRBJ1-1
v_gene: TRBV7-2
abundance: few
d_gene: TRBD1

CDR3aa: CSAKRQPISYEQYF
CDR3nt: TGCAGTGCTAAAAGACAGCCAATCTCCTACGAGCAGTACTTC
j_gene: TRBJ2-7
v_gene: TRBV20-1
abundance: .
d_gene: .

CDR3aa: CASSFDRGGYNEQFF
CDR3nt: TGTGCCAGCAGTTTCGACAGGGGAGGTTACAATGAGCAGTTCTTC
j_gene: TRBJ2-1
v_gene: TRBV7-2
abundance: many
d_gene: TRBD1

CDR3aa: CASSNPSSDSYNEQFF
CDR3nt: TGTGCCAGCAGTAATCCCTCATCGGACAGCTACAATGAGCAGTTCTTC
j_gene: TRBJ2-1
v_gene: TRBV6-2/TRBV6-3
abundance: .
d_gene: .

CDR3aa: CASSLSSGSGANVLTF
CDR3nt: TGTGCCAGCAGTTTATCTTCCGGGTCCGGGGCCAACGTCCTGACTTTC
j_gene: TRBJ2-6
v_gene: TRBV27
abundance: few
d_gene: .

CDR3aa: CASSLTSVSTDTQYF
CDR3nt: TGCGCCAGCAGCCTCACTAGCGTCAGCACAGATACGCAGTATTTT
j_gene: TRBJ2-3
v_gene: TRBV4-1
abundance: many
d_gene: TRBD2

CDR3aa: CSVESGTNTEAFF
CDR3nt: TGCAGCGTTGAGTCTGGGACAAACACTGAAGCTTTCTTT
j_gene: TRBJ1-1
v_gene: TRBV29-1
abundance: many
d_gene: .

CDR3aa: CASSPNRGEAQYF
CDR3nt: TGTGCCAGCAGCCCTAACAGGGGGGAGGCCCAGTACTTC
j_gene: TRBJ2-5
v_gene: TRBV7-2
abundance: many
d_gene: TRBD1

CDR3aa: CASIDAGVRETQYF
CDR3nt: TGTGCCAGCATCGACGCGGGAGTTCGGGAGACCCAGTACTTC
j_gene: TRBJ2-5
v_gene: TRBV6-2/TRBV6-3
abundance: few
d_gene: TRBD2

CDR3aa: CSARFSGHPRSEQYF
CDR3nt: TGCAGTGCTAGATTCTCGGGACACCCAAGGTCCGAGCAGTACTTC
j_gene: TRBJ2-7
v_gene: TRBV20-1
abundance: .
d_gene: .

CDR3aa: CASSEYRTDTEAFF
CDR3nt: TGTGCCAGCAGTGAGTACCGGACAGACACTGAAGCTTTCTTT
j_gene: TRBJ1-1
v_gene: TRBV25-1
abundance: .
d_gene: .

CDR3aa: CSVDGGSGQFNYGYTF
CDR3nt: TGCAGCGTTGATGGAGGGTCCGGACAGTTCAACTATGGCTACACCTTC
j_gene: TRBJ1-2
v_gene: TRBV29-1
abundance: few
d_gene: .

CDR3aa: CATRQGFDQPQHF
CDR3nt: TGTGCCACCCGACAGGGATTCGATCAGCCCCAGCATTTT
j_gene: TRBJ1-5
v_gene: TRBV15
abundance: few
d_gene: TRBD1

CDR3aa: CASSPGTSGLRQQVEQFF
CDR3nt: TGCGCCAGCAGCCCCGGGACTAGCGGGCTCCGTCAGCAGGTTGAGCAGTTCTTC
j_gene: TRBJ2-1
v_gene: TRBV5-1
abundance: many
d_gene: TRBD2

CDR3aa: CATSSLPETIQYF
CDR3nt: TGTGCCACCAGCAGCCTTCCAGAAACGATTCAGTACTTC
j_gene: TRBJ2-4
v_gene: TRBV15
abundance: few
d_gene: .

CDR3aa: CATSDFTRNYGYTF
CDR3nt: TGTGCCACCAGTGATTTTACCAGAAACTATGGCTACACCTTC
j_gene: TRBJ1-2
v_gene: TRBV24-1
abundance: .
d_gene: .

CDR3aa: CASSLAGGSRDTQYF
CDR3nt: TGCGCCAGCAGCTTGGCGGGAGGGTCCAGGGATACGCAGTATTTT
j_gene: TRBJ2-3
v_gene: TRBV5-1
abundance: .
d_gene: TRBD2

CDR3aa: CSARGGRGLDEQYF
CDR3nt: TGCAGTGCTAGAGGGGGCAGGGGGCTAGACGAGCAGTACTTC
j_gene: TRBJ2-7
v_gene: TRBV20-1
abundance: many
d_gene: TRBD1

CDR3aa: CAVGVETNTGELFF
CDR3nt: TGTGCCGTTGGAGTGGAGACGAACACCGGGGAGCTGTTTTTT
j_gene: TRBJ2-2
v_gene: TRBV7-2
abundance: .
d_gene: .